These 17 T cell receptor beta chains share one sample of origin, sequenced in a study of cytomegalovirus exposure and HLA in healthy donors. 13 Jbeta primers and 60 Vbeta primers were used for the PCR. TCRdb's table, derived via immunoSEQ multiplex PCR, lists solely in-frame clones and lacks some. The data hold about 160,000 clones, with roughly 80% observed a single time. The material sequenced was PBMCs. These receptors were taken from a girl under 18 in good health and CMV-seropositive.

The chain joins TRBV4-3 to TRBJ1-2; 7 bases line up with TRBD1. J lost 6 bases, V lost 5 bases, and 6 bases had no gene match. Germline assignment: CDR1 LGHNA and CDR2 YSLEER. The CDR3 loop spans 13 amino acids. The CDR3, as DNA: TGCGCCAGCAGCTCGCGGACAGGAGATGGCTACACCTTC. Its protein is CASSSRTGDGYTF.

The chain is built from TRBV28 and TRBJ1-3; D is perhaps TRBD1 (6 bases). Trimming removed 5 bases at V and 4 bases at J, with 9 bases between. The CDR3 length is 13 residues. Germline loops: CDR1 MDHEN, CDR2 SYDVKM. CDR3 coding DNA: TGTGCCAGCAGTCTTCAGGGGGGAAACACCATATATTTT. Its translation is CASSLQGGNTIYF. The variable domain in full, completed from reference TRBV28 and TRBJ1-3, reads DVKVTQSSRYLVKRTGEKVFLECVQDMDHENMFWYRQDPGLGLRLIYFSYDVKMKEKGDIPEGYSVSREKKERFSLILESASTNQTSMYLCASSLQGGNTIYFGEGSWLTVV.

V is TRBV7-2 and J is TRBJ1-3, with 8 nucleotides matching TRBD1. Trimming removed 3 bases from V and 0 bases from J; junction bases left unmatched: 1. CDR1 and CDR2 from the germline V gene are SGHTA and FQGNSA. The CDR3 consists of 15 residues. The CDR3 reads CASSFDRGSGNTIYF. CDR3 nucleotide sequence: TGTGCCAGCAGCTTTGACAGGGGCTCTGGAAACACCATATATTTT.

This sequence joins TRBV9 and TRBJ2-3, with unresolved D. The V end was cut by 0 bases, the J end by 4 bases, with 9 bases between. CDR1 is SGDLS, CDR2 YYNGEE, per germline. This CDR3 has 14 residues. The CDR3 here is CASSVATLPDTQYF. For the CDR3, the DNA is TGTGCCAGCAGCGTAGCTACCCTGCCAGATACGCAGTATTTT. Full variable domain (outside the CDR3, taken from reference TRBV9 and TRBJ2-3): DSGVTQTPKHLITATGQRVTLRCSPRSGDLSVYWYQQSLDQGLQFLIQYYNGEERAKGNILERFSAQQFPDLHSELNLSSLELGDSALYFCASSVATLPDTQYFGPGTRLTVL.

This clone was found a few times. The chain joins TRBV27 to TRBJ2-3, with TRBD2 matching over 9 bases. V shed 2 bases, J shed 0 bases, and the junction held 9 bases outside the gene matches. CDR3 length equals 18 residues. The germline V gene has CDR1 MNHEY and CDR2 SMNVEV (reference sequence). In nucleotides, the CDR3 is TGTGCCAGCAGTTTAAACCCGAAAGCGGGAGGAAGCACAGATACGCAGTATTTT. Protein sequence: CASSLNPKAGGSTDTQYF.

The V gene is TRBV5-6, the J gene TRBJ2-5; 7 nucleotides align to TRBD1. Germline V gene data show CDR1 as SGHDT and CDR2 as YYEEEE. The length of the CDR3 is 13 residues. V was pared by 3 bases and J by 5 bases, with 4 bases of the junction left unmatched. This CDR3 is CASSWQGQETQYF. CDR3 sequence (DNA): TGTGCCAGCAGCTGGCAGGGACAGGAGACCCAGTACTTC.

The rearrangement joins TRBV5-6 to TRBJ2-7; 9 nucleotides line up with TRBD2. CDR1 and CDR2 (germline): SGHDT, YYEEEE. CDR3 size: 17 residues. J lost 3 bases, V lost 2 bases, and 12 bases had no gene match. The CDR3 coding sequence is TGTGCCAGCAGCTTCTTAAAAGCGGGAGGCGCCAGCTACGAGCAGTACTTC. Residues: CASSFLKAGGASYEQYF.

The chain is built from TRBV11-3 and TRBJ2-7; perhaps TRBD2 as D (5 bases). The germline V gene encodes CDR1 SGHNT and CDR2 YENEEA. This CDR3 is built from 15 residues. V shed 1 base and J shed 6 bases, with 16 bases lying between them. CDR3 nucleotide sequence: TGTGCCAGCAGCTTAGGGGTCGGCGGGCTGGGCGAGCAGTACTTC. It encodes CASSLGVGGLGEQYF.

This chain links TRBV18 with TRBJ2-1, with a possible D match to TRBD1 (6 bases). V lost 3 bases and J 10 bases, leaving 22 bases between the germline ends. The CDR3 contains 16 residues. From germline, CDR1 is KGHSH and CDR2 LQKENI. The CDR3 DNA follows: TGTGCCAGCTCACCCTTCGGGGCAGGGGTCAGTTTGGAGCAGTTCTTC. This encodes CASSPFGAGVSLEQFF.

The rearrangement uses TRBV4-3 and TRBJ2-5, with 7 nucleotides matching TRBD1. The J call is in doubt because the DNA end fits TRBJ2-7 better. Germline V CDR1 and CDR2: LGHNA, YSLEER. The CDR3 extends over 15 amino acids. CDR3 coding DNA: TGCGCCAGCAGCCAAGAACGGGACAGCAGCTACGAGCAGTACTTC. Protein product: CASSQERDSSYEQYF.

This clone showed up just a few times. The chain recombines TRBV5-1 with TRBJ2-5, with D perhaps matching TRBD2 (5 bases). The CDR3 has 12 residues. Trimming shortened V by 7 bases and J by 0 bases, and 7 bases separated the two germline ends. Germline-derived CDR1 and CDR2 are SGHRS and YFSETQ. CDR3 loop: CASSGDQETQYF. The CDR3 region has the DNA TGCGCCAGCTCCGGGGACCAAGAGACCCAGTACTTC.

The chain combines TRBV11-2 with TRBJ2-5; 9 bases align to TRBD2. The CDR3 extends over 17 amino acids. CDR1 and CDR2 from the germline V gene are SGHAT and FQNNGV. V gave up 0 bases and J gave up 3 bases; unmatched junction bases: 8. The CDR3 region has the DNA TGTGCCAGCAGCTTAGAGGGTAGCGGGGGACCCGAAGAGACCCAGTACTTC. It specifies CASSLEGSGGPEETQYF.

The rearrangement links TRBV5-6 to TRBJ2-6; TRBD2 might be the D (5 bases). This CDR3 contains 18 residues. V dropped 0 bases and J dropped 0 bases, with 13 bases sitting between them. In germline, CDR1 is SGHDT, CDR2 YYEEEE. CDR3 in DNA: TGTGCCAGCAGCTTGGTTGGTCGGGGAAGCTCTGGGGCCAACGTCCTGACTTTC. This codes for CASSLVGRGSSGANVLTF.

The sample holds one count of this clone. The chain couples TRBV5-1 to TRBJ1-1; 9 bases are a match to TRBD1. Germline V lookup: CDR1 SGHRS, CDR2 YFSETQ. This CDR3 has 19 amino acids. Germline trimming cut 0 bases from V and 3 bases from J; bases unmatched to any gene: 15. CDR3 sequence reads: CASSLAPGQGRGRDTEAFF. In DNA form, the CDR3 reads TGCGCCAGCAGCTTGGCTCCGGGACAGGGAAGGGGAAGAGACACTGAAGCTTTCTTT.

The chain recombines TRBV29-1 with TRBJ2-6; maybe TRBD2 (7 bases). Trimming took off 6 bases at V and 4 bases at J, with 10 bases between the two ends. The germline gives CDR1 SQVTM, CDR2 ANQGSEA. The CDR3 runs 13 residues. This CDR3 is CSVGGPGANVLTF. The DNA for the CDR3 is TGCAGCGTCGGGGGGCCCGGGGCCAACGTCCTGACTTTC.

The rearrangement links TRBV9 to TRBJ2-2; a weak D match, TRBD2 (6 bases). The V gene lost 4 bases and the J gene lost 1 base, with 11 bases spanning the gap. This CDR3 comprises 15 residues. Germline V gene lookup returns CDR1 SGDLS and CDR2 YYNGEE. Here the CDR3 DNA reads TGTGCCAGCAGCCCACTGGGGGGGAACACCGGGGAGCTGTTTTTT. It translates to CASSPLGGNTGELFF.

The V and J genes are TRBV10-1 and TRBJ2-1; the match to TRBD1 covers 7 bases. The CDR3 extends over 15 amino acids. The germline CDR1 and CDR2 sequences are WNHNN and SYGVQD (reference sequence). Trimming took 0 bases from V and 2 from J; bases not matched to a gene: 1. This CDR3 reads CASSESRGPYNEQFF. The CDR3 DNA follows: TGCGCCAGCAGTGAGTCAAGGGGGCCCTACAATGAGCAGTTCTTC.